These 17 T cell receptor beta chains originate from one sample sequenced in a study of Graves' ophthalmopathy and Graves' hyperthyroidism. Amplification targeted the TCR beta CDR3 regions, with RNA transcripts as the source material. The authors performed first-round RT-PCR with HTBI primers and then a second-round multiplex PCR. TCRdb used MiXCR to reprocess the multiplex PCR reads, holding one entry per CDR3 protein. The repertoire consists of about 620,000 distinct CDR3 sequences, with 20% to 25% occurring once and the leading ten covering approximately 7.7%. Sequenced sample: peripheral blood. All receptors derive from a woman aged 18-29 years with stable Graves' hyperthyroidism. Some clones in this sample may be carry-over from other donors' samples.

This clonotype was seen repeatedly, ten times or more. The V and J genes are TRBV27 and TRBJ1-2; 7 nucleotides align to TRBD1. The CDR3 totals 13 residues. Germline V gene sequence: CDR1 MNHEY, CDR2 SMNVEV (reference sequence). Trimming at V came to 3 bases and at J to 8 bases, leaving 6 bases not matched to a gene. This CDR3 reads CASSFLQGSGYTF. For the CDR3, the DNA is TGTGCCAGCAGTTTCCTACAGGGGAGCGGCTACACCTTC.

This clonotype came up many times. The rearrangement joins TRBV19 to TRBJ1-5; no firm D call. The germline V and J ends were trimmed by 10 bases and 3 bases, with 13 bases remaining between them. The CDR3 runs to 13 residues. The germline V gene has CDR1 LNHDA and CDR2 SQIVND (reference sequence). The CDR3 nucleotides are TGTGCCACCACTTTAAGGTCCAATCAGCCCCAGCATTTT. Translating it yields CATTLRSNQPQHF. Complete variable domain (other parts from reference TRBV19 and TRBJ1-5): DGGITQSPKYLFRKEGQNVTLSCEQNLNHDAMYWYRQDPGQGLRLIYYSQIVNDFQKGDIAEGYSVSREKKESFPLTVTSAQKNPTAFYLCATTLRSNQPQHFGDGTRLSIL.

This clonotype has only one observation. The V call is TRBV11-2, the J call TRBJ1-1; D remains ambiguous. The CDR3 consists of 15 residues. Between the trimmed V and J ends, which lost 0 bases and 10 bases, there was a span of 18 bases. Germline values: CDR1 SGHAT, CDR2 FQNNGV. As DNA, the CDR3 is TGTGCCAGCAGCTTAGATCTTGGCGGCGGCTGGGTAGCTTTCTTT. Its translation is CASSLDLGGGWVAFF.

This clonotype was seen only a few times. The chain links TRBV5-1 to TRBJ2-5; no clear D. Between the trimmed V and J ends, which lost 0 bases and 1 base, there was a span of 10 bases. Germline V gene data show CDR1 as SGHRS and CDR2 as YFSETQ. The CDR3 extends over 15 amino acids. The CDR3 sequence: CASSLAGRAQETQYF. The CDR3 DNA is TGCGCCAGCAGCTTGGCTGGCCGGGCCCAAGAGACCCAGTACTTC.

V gene TRBV3-1 combines with J gene TRBJ2-5; 11 nucleotides align to TRBD2. Germline V gene lookup returns CDR1 LGHDT and CDR2 YNNKEL (reference sequence). V was clipped by 3 bases and J by 5 bases; unmatched bases: 5. The CDR3 is 15 residues long. CDR3 region: CASSQALAGAETQYF. The DNA of the CDR3 is TGTGCCAGCAGCCAGGCACTAGCGGGGGCGGAGACCCAGTACTTC.

This clonotype was picked up many times. The rearrangement links TRBV27 to TRBJ1-5; D is uncertain. The CDR3 contains 13 residues. Trimming removed 4 bases at V and 4 bases at J, with 8 bases between. From germline, CDR1 is MNHEY and CDR2 SMNVEV (reference sequence). CDR3 residues: CASSWVANQPQHF. The DNA for the CDR3 is TGTGCCAGCAGTTGGGTCGCGAATCAGCCCCAGCATTTT.

The J gene is TRBJ1-1, the V gene TRBV19, with 9 bases matching TRBD1. There are 15 residues in the CDR3. Germline CDR1 is LNHDA and CDR2 is SQIVND (reference sequence). The V and J ends lost 6 bases and 0 bases, in that order; junction bases with no gene match: 5. CDR3: CASRVQGALNTEAFF. The CDR3 nucleotides are TGTGCCAGTAGAGTACAGGGGGCCTTGAACACTGAAGCTTTCTTT.

This clonotype came up many times. This chain links TRBV15 with TRBJ2-7; TRBD1 is a possible D gene (6 bases). The germline V gene has CDR1 LNHNV and CDR2 YYDKDF (reference sequence). With 0 bases removed from V and 6 bases from J, the gap between germline ends came to 12 bases. The CDR3 has 14 amino acids. CDR3 in DNA: TGTGCCACCAGCAGAGACAGGGGAGTCGGCGAGCAGTACTTC. Amino acid sequence: CATSRDRGVGEQYF. Variable domain in full (rest from reference TRBV15 and TRBJ2-7): DAMVIQNPRYQVTQFGKPVTLSCSQTLNHNVMYWYQQKSSQAPKLLFHYYDKDFNNEADTPDNFQSRRPNTSFCFLDIRSPGLGDTAMYLCATSRDRGVGEQYFGPGTRLTVT.

This clonotype was seen many times. The chain is built from TRBV19 and TRBJ2-2, with D uncertain. This CDR3 region has 15 residues. The germline CDR1 and CDR2 sequences are LNHDA and SQIVND (reference sequence). Trimming cost V 0 bases and J 1 base, with 6 bases left between them. The CDR3 region is CASSIDRGNTGELFF. CDR3 DNA sequence: TGTGCCAGTAGTATAGATCGCGGGAACACCGGGGAGCTGTTTTTT.

Ten or more counts support this clonotype. The CDR3 reads CACWWGANTEAFF. DNA of the CDR3: TGTGCCTGCTGGTGGGGGGCCAACACTGAAGCTTTCTTT. The chain joins TRBV30 to TRBJ1-1, with TRBD1 as a possible D gene (6 bases). The CDR3 runs to 13 residues. Trimming stripped 6 bases from V and 2 bases from J, with 13 bases between. Germline V CDR1 and CDR2: GTSNPN, SVGIG (reference sequence).

J is TRBJ1-1 and V is TRBV5-6; possible D gene TRBD1, 5 bases. The CDR3 has 15 residues. Trimming left V 4 bases short and J 5 bases short, with 18 bases between. Germline CDR1 is SGHDT and CDR2 is YYEEEE. The CDR3 DNA sequence: TGTGCCAGCAGCGTCCTTGGAAGGGGCGGGACTGAAGCTTTCTTT. It specifies CASSVLGRGGTEAFF.

This clonotype was observed many times. This chain joins TRBV24-1 and TRBJ1-6; D remains ambiguous. V lost 7 bases, J lost 7 bases, and 13 bases lay in between. CDR3 size: 14 residues. The germline V gene encodes CDR1 KGHDR and CDR2 SFDVKD. DNA of the CDR3: TGTGCCACCAGGGGCTCGTTGGAGAATTCACCCCTCCACTTT. It encodes CATRGSLENSPLHF.

The chain has TRBV6-1 and TRBJ1-1, with D unclear. The germline V gene has CDR1 MNHNS and CDR2 SASEGT. The CDR3 contains 14 residues. Trimming stripped 6 bases from V and 6 bases from J, with 17 bases between. CDR3 residues: CASSSSSPVPEAFF. CDR3 nucleotide sequence: TGTGCCAGCAGCTCGTCGTCCCCGGTCCCTGAAGCTTTCTTT.

The chain recombines TRBV2 with TRBJ1-2, with D possibly being TRBD1 (5 bases). Germline V lookup: CDR1 SNHLY, CDR2 FYNNEI. The CDR3 sequence is 14 residues long. V lost 8 bases and J 6 bases, leaving 19 bases between the germline ends. In DNA, the CDR3 is TGTGCCAGCTCTAGACAGTGGCGACTCGATGGCTACACCTTC. Protein: CASSRQWRLDGYTF.

This clonotype was recorded many times. The conserved phenylalanine or tryptophan normally closing the CDR3 is absent here, so this likely arose from a read error. The DNA is left out, because the CDR3 cannot be placed on it with certainty; the CDR3 is given as TCRdb lists it. The V gene is TRBV30, the J gene TRBJ1-1; the DNA was not compared with TRBD1, the D call given in the table. Germline CDR1 reads GTSNPN; CDR2 reads SVGIG (reference sequence). The CDR3 extends over 11 residues, inclusive of both ends. CDR3 in amino acids: CAWTDRLAVLS.

This clonotype was seen at least ten times. The chain is built from TRBV14 and TRBJ1-6, with D hard to call. Trimming removed 0 bases from V and 10 bases from J, with 13 bases in between. CDR1 is SGHDN, CDR2 FVKESK, per germline. The CDR3 extends over 15 amino acids. The CDR3 nucleotides read TGTGCCAGCAGCCAAGATTTGGTGGGGATCTCACCCCTCCACTTT. Its protein is CASSQDLVGISPLHF.

This clonotype was counted ten times or more. This sequence joins TRBV20-1 and TRBJ1-1; the D is unclear. Germline-derived CDR1 and CDR2 are DFQATT and SNEGSKA (reference sequence). The CDR3 is 15 residues long. Trimming shortened V by 4 bases and J by 4 bases, and 19 bases separated the two germline ends. The CDR3, as DNA: TGCAGTGCTAATCCAACCATGCTACAATCCACTGAAGCTTTCTTT. It specifies CSANPTMLQSTEAFF.